The clone carrying this T cell receptor beta chain was counted only a few times. The entry originates in a study of T cell changes during pregnancy in multiple sclerosis. Profiled with immunoSEQ multiplex PCR; TCRdb holds only in-frame clones, not every one. The table lists tens of thousands of clones, just under 95% of them singletons. CDR1 and CDR2 (germline): LNHDA, SQIVND (reference sequence). V lost 6 bases, J lost 4 bases, and 7 bases lay in between. The CDR3 contains 12 residues. Here the sequenced sample was peripheral blood, taken in the first trimester of pregnancy. The chain recombines TRBV19 with TRBJ1-5; D unclear. The TCR comes from a female donor with multiple sclerosis, enrolled in a pregnancy study. CDR3 amino acids: CASRAVNQPQHF. CDR3 DNA: TGTGCCAGTAGGGCAGTGAATCAGCCCCAGCATTTT.